This T cell receptor beta chain was sequenced for a study of T cells in Graves' hyperthyroidism and ophthalmopathy. This CDR3 has 15 amino acids. V was clipped by 1 base and J by 4 bases, with 10 bases between them. Germline CDR1 and CDR2: LGHDT and YNNKEL (reference sequence). Amplified regions were TCR beta CDR3 sequences from RNA transcripts. Researchers ran a first-round RT-PCR on the TCR CDR3 using the HTBI primer set. TCRdb reprocessed the multiplex PCR reads with MiXCR, giving one entry per CDR3 protein. The sample lists some 300,000 distinct CDR3 sequences; around 19% were seen once. The specimen was blood. The source is a man aged 45 to 65 with Graves' ophthalmopathy. V is TRBV3-1 and J is TRBJ1-4; TRBD1 might be the D (6 bases). The DNA for the CDR3 is TGTGCCAGCAGCCAAGGGACAGCCCTTAATGAAAAACTGTTTTTT. It specifies CASSQGTALNEKLFF.